The text below deals with one TCR beta chain. Its antigen is still unknown. There are no base qualities to consult, and no much larger clone falls within one base. Participants in the prospective study were aged 18 to 89 years, lived in some 24 United States geographic areas, and enrolled through a virtual design. In the prospective study, participants were assigned to cohorts based on the clinical history participants reported in a screening survey and a study questionnaire. Recovered participants in ImmuneRACE Cohort 3 were defined as having two consecutive negative NP/OP PCR tests, clearance from a healthcare professional, or resolution of symptoms. Each participant in the prospective study had whole blood, serum and a nasopharyngeal or oropharyngeal swab collected by mobile phlebotomists. Participants in the prospective study had the option to provide additional blood draws and questionnaires over a 2-month period. Blood samples from the prospective study were shipped frozen or at room temperature prior to DNA extraction.

This sample was included in a study of blood T cell repertoires in COVID-19 (TCRdb year 2020). About the study as a whole: Collaborator samples came from the United States, Italy and Spain and covered acute and convalescent phases of COVID-19. The prospective study material was composed of cDNA or gDNA derived from T cells, B-cell-depleted T cells, or PBMCs. Subjects who had been exposed to COVID-19, were actively infected with it, or had recovered from it provided the deeply sampled blood TCRbeta repertoires that made up the dataset. A freely available public database, intended as a resource for researchers studying the immune response to SARS-CoV-2, is where the repertoires were released. Samples came from the ongoing ImmuneRACE study (first 160 participants) plus 1,254 subjects from 6 global collaborators. A de-identified subject ID, COVID-19 status, age in years and sex were almost always included in the sample metadata. HLA class I and class II types, where available, came from metadata supplied by the sample provider rather than from assay-based typing.

TCRbeta CDR3 regions were amplified from genomic DNA by means of the immunoSEQ Assay, a bias-controlled multiplex PCR. Processing in the source paper ran as follows. Nucleated cell counts per sample were estimated from amplification of reference gene primers within the assay. Sequence reads were collapsed and filtered to measure the absolute abundance of every unique TCRbeta CDR3 rearrangement. For each sample, productive Simpson clonality was calculated as the square root of Simpson's diversity index across productive rearrangements. The clones in this table, taken by TCRdb from immuneACCESS, are in-frame only. Not every clone is retained; where verified, under half of the shortfall comes from an unresolved V gene, and the cause of the rest is unknown. From that table come the V and J calls and clone size; the DNA was used to work out D and trimming. The table for this sample lists about 380,000 clones; around 90% of them were counted only once. The top ten clones comprise about 1.1% of the sample.

Overall study outcomes, separate from this receptor: The quantity of clinical and demographic metadata differed by source and by participant and was supplied without curation.

Sequenced material: PBMCs or T cells enriched from blood (not recorded which). The receptor's source is a woman younger than 35 who had recovered from COVID-19.

The CDR3 loop reads CASSDSSGNGDTQYF. The sequenced DNA is TGTGCCAGCAGTGATTCATCAGGGAATGGAGATACGCAGTATTTT. The chain is made from TRBV6-4 and TRBJ2-3; the D gene is perhaps TRBD1, from 5 matching bases. The germline V gene gives CDR1 as MRHNA and CDR2 as SNTAGT. Spanning cysteine to phenylalanine, the CDR3 consists of 15 amino acids. CDR3 DNA only is kept here, 45 bases in frame from base 1. Trimming at the junction amounts to 3 bases on V and 5 bases on J, and the germline ends lie 15 bases apart.